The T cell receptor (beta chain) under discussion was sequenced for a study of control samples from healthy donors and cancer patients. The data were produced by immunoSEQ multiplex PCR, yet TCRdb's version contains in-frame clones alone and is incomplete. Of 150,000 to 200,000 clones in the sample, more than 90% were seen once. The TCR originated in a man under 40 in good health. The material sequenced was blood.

CDR3 coding DNA: TGTGCCAGCAGCAAATTGGGCGGTAGCGGGGGGTCCGGCGAGCAGTACTTC. Encoded protein: CASSKLGGSGGSGEQYF. The J gene is TRBJ2-7, the V gene TRBV21-1; TRBD2, the D gene given by the table, was not confirmed from the DNA. TRBV21-1 is shown as a pseudogene. The CDR3 loop spans 17 amino acids.